The 19 T cell receptor beta chains below come from one sample, sequenced in a study of control samples from healthy donors and cancer patients. The repertoire was sequenced with immunoSEQ multiplex PCR; TCRdb's copy has only in-frame clones and lacks some. In the table there are approximately 100,000 clones, around nine tenths of which are singletons. Sequencing was performed on blood. Every receptor here comes from a man aged 25 to 40 in good health.

V usage is TRBV4-1 and J usage is TRBJ1-4, with 8 bases fitting TRBD1. J lost 0 bases, V lost 5 bases, and 2 bases had no gene match. The germline CDR1 and CDR2 sequences are MGHRA and YSYEKL. The CDR3 sequence is 15 residues long. CDR3 sequence: CASSDRGSTNEKLFF. CDR3 in DNA: TGCGCCAGCAGCGACAGGGGATCAACTAATGAAAAACTGTTTTTT.

The chain links TRBV4-1 to TRBJ2-1; D may be TRBD1 or TRBD2 (6 bases each). The CDR3 contains 16 residues. CDR1 MGHRA and CDR2 YSYEKL come from the germline V gene. Trimming shortened V by 3 bases and J by 5 bases, and 17 bases separated the two germline ends. The CDR3 DNA reads as TGCGCCAGCAGCCAGCGCTTGGGGGGCAGAGACAATGAGCAGTTCTTC. Its translation is CASSQRLGGRDNEQFF.

This clone was observed a single time. This chain uses TRBV20-1 with TRBJ1-3; no firm D call. The CDR3 sequence is 11 residues long. V lost 3 bases to trimming and J lost 9 bases, with 9 bases between them. Germline V gene sequence: CDR1 DFQATT, CDR2 SNEGSKA (reference sequence). The CDR3 region is CSASRGSTIYF. DNA for the CDR3: TGCAGTGCTAGTCGGGGATCCACCATATATTTT.

The chain employs TRBV27 and TRBJ2-2; D not resolved. This CDR3 comprises 13 residues. Per germline, CDR1 MNHEY and CDR2 SMNVEV (reference sequence). Trimming shortened V by 6 bases and J by 1 base, and 6 bases separated the two germline ends. CDR3 loop: CASSPLNTGELFF. CDR3 in DNA: TGTGCCAGCAGCCCCCTGAACACCGGGGAGCTGTTTTTT.

This clone was counted between two and nine times. This sequence joins TRBV23-1 and TRBJ1-5, with 9 positions matching TRBD1. TRBV23-1 is assigned to the ORF class and has an uncertain function. Losses at the gene ends were 6 bases for V and 3 bases for J; bases not matched to a gene: 3. This CDR3 region has 14 residues. The DNA of the CDR3 is TGCGCCAGCAGCCGGGACAGGGCCAATCAGCCCCAGCATTTT. This codes for CASSRDRANQPQHF.

J is TRBJ2-6 and V is TRBV11-3; 7 bases line up with TRBD1. The germline V gene encodes CDR1 SGHNT and CDR2 YENEEA. The CDR3 sequence is 15 residues long. J lost 2 bases, V lost 5 bases, and 3 bases had no gene match. CDR3 loop: CASSLTGTGANVLTF. CDR3 in DNA: TGTGCCAGCAGCCTGACAGGGACTGGGGCCAACGTCCTGACTTTC. The complete variable domain, with remaining parts taken from reference TRBV11-3 and TRBJ2-6, reads EAGVVQSPRYKIIEKKQPVAFWCNPISGHNTLYWYLQNLGQGPELLIRYENEEAVDDSQLPKDRFSAERLKGVDSTLKIQPAELGDSAVYLCASSLTGTGANVLTFGAGSRLTVL.

The gene calls are TRBV30 and TRBJ1-1, with TRBD1 as a possible D gene (6 bases). Trimming removed 4 bases at V and 12 bases at J, with 15 bases between. CDR1 and CDR2 from the germline V gene are GTSNPN and SVGIG (reference sequence). The CDR3 runs to 11 residues. CDR3 bases: TGTGCCTGGATATCCGGGGGCGCGTCTTTCTTT. It yields the protein CAWISGGASFF.

This clone showed up just once. V and J are TRBV7-9 and TRBJ1-1; no clear D gene. CDR1 and CDR2 (germline): SEHNR, FQNEAQ (reference sequence). The CDR3 has 13 residues. V was shortened by 2 bases and J by 6 bases, with 10 bases between the two germline ends. Here the CDR3 reads CASSLLSGAEAFF. In DNA form, the CDR3 reads TGTGCCAGCAGCTTATTATCCGGAGCTGAAGCTTTCTTT.

The chain recombines TRBV15 with TRBJ2-6, with 7 bases identical to TRBD2. V was clipped by 0 bases and J by 0 bases; unmatched bases: 2. CDR3 length equals 17 residues. The germline gives CDR1 LNHNV, CDR2 YYDKDF (reference sequence). The CDR3 is CATSREAGISGANVLTF. The DNA for the CDR3 is TGTGCCACCAGCAGAGAAGCGGGGATCTCTGGGGCCAACGTCCTGACTTTC. Full variable domain (rest looked up from reference TRBV15 and TRBJ2-6): DAMVIQNPRYQVTQFGKPVTLSCSQTLNHNVMYWYQQKSSQAPKLLFHYYDKDFNNEADTPDNFQSRRPNTSFCFLDIRSPGLGDTAMYLCATSREAGISGANVLTFGAGSRLTVL.

The CDR3 region is CASSPGQGYGETQYF. CDR3 bases: TGTGCCAGCTCACCAGGACAGGGTTACGGGGAGACCCAGTACTTC. The J gene is TRBJ2-5, the V gene TRBV18; 8 bases line up with TRBD1. CDR1 is KGHSH, CDR2 LQKENI, per germline. Trimming at V came to 2 bases and at J to 5 bases, leaving 7 bases not matched to a gene. The CDR3 loop spans 15 amino acids.

This clone was seen a single time. The gene calls are TRBV11-2 and TRBJ2-3, with D possibly matching TRBD2 (5 bases). The germline V and J ends were trimmed by 5 bases and 4 bases, with 13 bases remaining between them. Germline-derived CDR1 and CDR2 are SGHAT and FQNNGV. CDR3 length equals 14 residues. CDR3 coding DNA: TGTGCCAGCAGCCTCCTCCTAGCCGCAGATACGCAGTATTTT. Translating gives CASSLLLAADTQYF.

This clone was seen once. The genes are TRBV11-2 and TRBJ2-2, with 9 bases matching TRBD1. J lost 4 bases, V lost 2 bases, and 5 bases had no gene match. Germline-derived CDR1 and CDR2 are SGHAT and FQNNGV. The CDR3 contains 16 residues. The CDR3 region is CASSLTQGALTGELFF. The CDR3 region has the DNA TGTGCCAGCAGCTTAACACAGGGGGCACTCACCGGGGAGCTGTTTTTT.

The rearrangement uses TRBV5-4 and TRBJ1-2, with D maybe TRBD1 (6 bases). The CDR3 sequence is 13 residues long. Germline V gene lookup returns CDR1 SGHNT and CDR2 YYREEE (reference sequence). Trimming shortened V by 5 bases and J by 2 bases, and 10 bases separated the two germline ends. The CDR3 region is CASRGGGNYGYTF. CDR3 sequence (DNA): TGTGCCAGCAGGGGAGGGGGGAACTATGGCTACACCTTC. Full variable domain (missing parts from reference TRBV5-4 and TRBJ1-2): ETGVTQSPTHLIKTRGQQVTLRCSSQSGHNTVSWYQQALGQGPQFIFQYYREEENGRGNFPPRFSGLQFPNYSSELNVNALELDDSALYLCASRGGGNYGYTFGSGTRLTVV.

This clone was detected only a few times. This chain links TRBV27 with TRBJ2-7; D call uncertain. The CDR3 contains 11 residues. V lost 0 bases and J lost 3, with 0 bases in between. CDR1 and CDR2 (germline): MNHEY, SMNVEV (reference sequence). The CDR3 nucleotides are TGTGCCAGCAGTTTATCCTACGAGCAGTACTTC. Translated, it gives CASSLSYEQYF.

The V and J genes are TRBV7-8 and TRBJ2-5, with D unclear. The CDR3 runs 14 residues. Trimming cost V 5 bases and J 1 base, with 11 bases left between them. The germline V gene has CDR1 SGHVS and CDR2 FQNEAQ. The CDR3 DNA sequence: TGTGCCAGCAGCGAAAGGTTGGGCCAAGAGACCCAGTACTTC. This sequence encodes CASSERLGQETQYF.

The chain couples TRBV11-1 to TRBJ2-5; D is unclear. The V gene's germline CDR1 is SGHAT and CDR2 FQDESV (reference sequence). V lost 3 bases to trimming and J lost 6 bases, with 8 bases between them. The CDR3 has 12 residues. The CDR3 DNA reads as TGTGCCAGCAGCTTCCCCCAGAAGACCCAGTACTTC. Residues: CASSFPQKTQYF.

About this clone: A read error may account for a junction end that differs from germline. The J gene is TRBJ2-7, the V gene TRBV2; TRBD2 might be the D (6 bases). This CDR3 is 13 amino acids long. In germline, CDR1 is SNHLY, CDR2 FYNNEI. The CDR3 coding sequence is TGTGCCAGCAGTGTGAGCACGGGAGTCGTGGTAGACTTC. Encoded protein: CASSVSTGVVVDF.

V and J are TRBV27 and TRBJ1-1; TRBD1 agrees at 7 bases. Germline V CDR1 and CDR2: MNHEY, SMNVEV (reference sequence). After removal of 8 bases from V and 0 bases from J, the junction contained 3 bases not matched to a gene. CDR3 length equals 13 residues. CDR3 DNA sequence: TGTGCCAGCGCGGGACAGCTGAACACTGAAGCTTTCTTT. Translation gives CASAGQLNTEAFF.

J is TRBJ1-6 and V is TRBV30, with 7 bases identical to TRBD1. Germline V gives CDR1 GTSNPN, CDR2 SVGIG (reference sequence). This CDR3 region has 14 residues. The J segment lost 8 bases and the V segment lost 0 bases, leaving 4 bases of the junction unmatched. The CDR3 reads CAWSVGQVDSPLHF. For the CDR3, the DNA is TGTGCCTGGAGTGTAGGACAGGTCGATTCACCCCTCCACTTT. The complete variable domain, with remaining parts taken from reference TRBV30 and TRBJ1-6, reads SQTIHQWPATLVQPVGSPLSLECTVEGTSNPNLYWYRQAAGRGLQLLFYSVGIGQISSEVPQNLSASRPQDRQFILSSKKLLLSDSGFYLCAWSVGQVDSPLHFGNGTRLTVT.